This T cell receptor (beta chain) was sequenced in a study of T cells in Graves' hyperthyroidism and ophthalmopathy. On the study more broadly: Before any treatment, at initial diagnosis, peripheral blood was collected.

TCR beta CDR3 regions were amplified from RNA transcripts. First-round RT-PCR with HTBI primers amplified the TCR CDR3 region. Each CDR3 protein is one row after TCRdb ran MiXCR on the multiplex PCR reads. The sample holds around 400,000 distinct CDR3 sequences, about 25% seen once. Germline V gene data show CDR1 as SGHTA and CDR2 as FQGTGA. The CDR3 consists of 16 residues. J gave up 1 base and V 6 bases, and 6 bases lay outside the gene matches. Graves' hyperthyroidism showing no ophthalmopathy progression within 18 months was considered stable. The source is a man aged 45-60 years with Graves' hyperthyroidism. This rearrangement joins TRBV7-3 to TRBJ2-2; 9 bases map to TRBD2. Specimen: blood. CDR3 sequence reads: CASRSMTSGNTGELFF. CDR3 coding DNA: TGTGCCAGCAGGTCAATGACTAGCGGGAACACCGGGGAGCTGTTTTTT.